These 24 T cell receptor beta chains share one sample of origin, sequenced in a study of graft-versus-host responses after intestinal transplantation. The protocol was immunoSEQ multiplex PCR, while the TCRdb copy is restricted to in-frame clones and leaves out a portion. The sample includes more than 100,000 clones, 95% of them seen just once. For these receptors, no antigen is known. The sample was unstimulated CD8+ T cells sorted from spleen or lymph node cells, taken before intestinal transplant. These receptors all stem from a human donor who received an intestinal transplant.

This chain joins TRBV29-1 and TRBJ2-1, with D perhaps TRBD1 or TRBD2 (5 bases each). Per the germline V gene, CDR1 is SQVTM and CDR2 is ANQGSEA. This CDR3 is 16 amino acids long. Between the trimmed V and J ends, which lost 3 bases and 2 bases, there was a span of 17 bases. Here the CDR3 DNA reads TGCAGCGTTGAGGGGACCCTAGGAAACCCCTACAATGAGCAGTTCTTC. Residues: CSVEGTLGNPYNEQFF.

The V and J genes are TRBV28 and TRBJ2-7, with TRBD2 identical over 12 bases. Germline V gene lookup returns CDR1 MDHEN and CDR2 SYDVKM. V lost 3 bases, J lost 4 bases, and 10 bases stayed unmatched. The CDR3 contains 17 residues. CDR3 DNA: TGTGCCAGCAGTTTTGTTCTAGCGGGAGGGGTTAAATACGAGCAGTACTTC. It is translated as CASSFVLAGGVKYEQYF.

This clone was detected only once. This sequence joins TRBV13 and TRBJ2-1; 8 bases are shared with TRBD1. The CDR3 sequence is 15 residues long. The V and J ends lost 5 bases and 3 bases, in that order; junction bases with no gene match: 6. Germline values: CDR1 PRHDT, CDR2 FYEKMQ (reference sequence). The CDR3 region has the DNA TGTGCCAGCAGCCCCGGACAGGGAGGCTACAATGAGCAGTTCTTC. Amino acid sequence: CASSPGQGGYNEQFF.

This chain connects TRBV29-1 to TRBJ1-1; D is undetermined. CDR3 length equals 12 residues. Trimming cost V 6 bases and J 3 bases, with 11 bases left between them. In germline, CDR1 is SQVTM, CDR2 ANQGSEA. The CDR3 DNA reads TGCAGCGTGGGCCCGGGAGACACTGAAGCTTTCTTT. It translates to CSVGPGDTEAFF.

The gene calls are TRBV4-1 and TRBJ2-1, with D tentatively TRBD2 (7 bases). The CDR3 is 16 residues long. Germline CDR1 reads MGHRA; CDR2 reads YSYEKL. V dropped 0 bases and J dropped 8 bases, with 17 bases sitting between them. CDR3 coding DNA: TGCGCCAGCAGCCAAGATGGGGGGGCGCGTTGGGATGAGCAGTTCTTC. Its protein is CASSQDGGARWDEQFF.

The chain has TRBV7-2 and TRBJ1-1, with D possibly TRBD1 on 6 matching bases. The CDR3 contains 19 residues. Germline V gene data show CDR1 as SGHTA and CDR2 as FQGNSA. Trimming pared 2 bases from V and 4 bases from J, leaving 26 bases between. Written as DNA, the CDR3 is TGTGCCAGCAGCTTACTAGGACAGACCCGGGGGGTCGAGGGCACTGAAGCTTTCTTT. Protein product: CASSLLGQTRGVEGTEAFF.

CDR3 DNA sequence: TGTGCCAGCAGTTTATCCCTTGTGGGGATCTGGAAGGGAGAAAAACTGTTTTTT. Translating gives CASSLSLVGIWKGEKLFF. The V gene is TRBV27, the J gene TRBJ1-4, with D hard to call. The CDR3 consists of 18 residues. V lost 0 bases to trimming and J lost 8 bases, with 22 bases between them. Germline lookup yields CDR1 MNHEY and CDR2 SMNVEV (reference sequence).

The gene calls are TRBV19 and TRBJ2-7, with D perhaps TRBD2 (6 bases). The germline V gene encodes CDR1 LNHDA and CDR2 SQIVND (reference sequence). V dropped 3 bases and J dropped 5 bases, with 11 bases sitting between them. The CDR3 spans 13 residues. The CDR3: CASSIAGSNEQYF. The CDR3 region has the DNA TGTGCCAGTAGTATCGCGGGGAGTAACGAGCAGTACTTC.

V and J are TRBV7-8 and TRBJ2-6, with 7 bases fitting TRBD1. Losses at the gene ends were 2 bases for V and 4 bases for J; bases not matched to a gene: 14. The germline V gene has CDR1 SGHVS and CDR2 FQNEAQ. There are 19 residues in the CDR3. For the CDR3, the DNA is TGTGCCAGCAGCTTATATTGGCCGACAGGGCTATCCGGGGCCAACGTCCTGACTTTC. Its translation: CASSLYWPTGLSGANVLTF.

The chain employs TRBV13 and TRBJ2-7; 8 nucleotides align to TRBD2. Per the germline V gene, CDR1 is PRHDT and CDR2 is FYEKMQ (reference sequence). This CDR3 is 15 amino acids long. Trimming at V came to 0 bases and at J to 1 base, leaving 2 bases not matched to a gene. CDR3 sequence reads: CASSLGPGGSYEQYF. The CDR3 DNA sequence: TGTGCCAGCAGCTTAGGCCCGGGAGGGTCCTACGAGCAGTACTTC.

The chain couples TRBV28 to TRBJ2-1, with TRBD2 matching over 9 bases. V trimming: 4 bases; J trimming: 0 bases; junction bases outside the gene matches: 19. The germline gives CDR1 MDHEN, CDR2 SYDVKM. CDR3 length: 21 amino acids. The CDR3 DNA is TGTGCCAGCAGTTCCCCAAGACTTGCGGGAGGGCCTCCGAGCTCCTACAATGAGCAGTTCTTC. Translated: CASSSPRLAGGPPSSYNEQFF. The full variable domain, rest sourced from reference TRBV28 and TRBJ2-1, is DVKVTQSSRYLVKRTGEKVFLECVQDMDHENMFWYRQDPGLGLRLIYFSYDVKMKEKGDIPEGYSVSREKKERFSLILESASTNQTSMYLCASSSPRLAGGPPSSYNEQFFGPGTRLTVL.

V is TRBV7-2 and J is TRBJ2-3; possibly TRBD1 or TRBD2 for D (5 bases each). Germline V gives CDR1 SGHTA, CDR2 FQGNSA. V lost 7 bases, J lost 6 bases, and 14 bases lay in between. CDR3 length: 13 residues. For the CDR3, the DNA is TGTGCCAGCACCCCGGGGCCGCGGGATACGCAGTATTTT. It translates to CASTPGPRDTQYF. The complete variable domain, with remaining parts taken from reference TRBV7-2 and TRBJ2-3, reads GAGVSQSPSNKVTEKGKDVELRCDPISGHTALYWYRQSLGQGLEFLIYFQGNSAPDKSGLPSDRFSAERTGGSVSTLTIQRTQQEDSAVYLCASTPGPRDTQYFGPGTRLTVL.

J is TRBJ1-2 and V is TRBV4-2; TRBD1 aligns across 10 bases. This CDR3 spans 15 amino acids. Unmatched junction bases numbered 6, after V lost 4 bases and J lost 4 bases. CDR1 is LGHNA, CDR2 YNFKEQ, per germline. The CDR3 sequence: CASSPPGQGRYGYTF. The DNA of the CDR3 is TGTGCCAGCAGCCCGCCGGGACAGGGGCGCTATGGCTACACCTTC.

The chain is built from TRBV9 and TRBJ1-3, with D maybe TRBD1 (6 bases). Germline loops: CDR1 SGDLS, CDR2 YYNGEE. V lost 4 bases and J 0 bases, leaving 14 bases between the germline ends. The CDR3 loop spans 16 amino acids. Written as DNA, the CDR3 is TGTGCCAGCAGCCCCCGACAGGCCACCTCTGGAAACACCATATATTTT. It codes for CASSPRQATSGNTIYF.

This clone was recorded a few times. CDR3 in amino acids: CASSLDRVADYTF. CDR3 DNA sequence: TGCGCCAGCAGCTTGGACAGGGTTGCGGACTACACCTTC. The V gene is TRBV5-1, the J gene TRBJ1-2, with D perhaps matching TRBD1 (6 bases). In germline, CDR1 is SGHRS, CDR2 YFSETQ. Trimming removed 0 bases from V and 10 bases from J, with 13 bases in between. The CDR3 is made up of 13 amino acids.

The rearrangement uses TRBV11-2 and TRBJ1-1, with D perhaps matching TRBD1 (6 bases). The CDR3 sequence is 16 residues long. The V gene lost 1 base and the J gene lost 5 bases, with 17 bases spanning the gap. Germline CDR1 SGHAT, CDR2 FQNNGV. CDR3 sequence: CASSLALQGQGTEAFF. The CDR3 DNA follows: TGTGCCAGCAGCTTAGCTCTGCAGGGGCAGGGGACTGAAGCTTTCTTT.

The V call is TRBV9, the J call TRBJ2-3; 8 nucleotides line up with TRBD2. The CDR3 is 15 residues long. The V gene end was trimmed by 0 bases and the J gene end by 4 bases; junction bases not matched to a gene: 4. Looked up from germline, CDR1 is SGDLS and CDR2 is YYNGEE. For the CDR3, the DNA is TGTGCCAGCAGCGTAGGGAGCGGGAGAGCAGATACGCAGTATTTT. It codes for CASSVGSGRADTQYF.

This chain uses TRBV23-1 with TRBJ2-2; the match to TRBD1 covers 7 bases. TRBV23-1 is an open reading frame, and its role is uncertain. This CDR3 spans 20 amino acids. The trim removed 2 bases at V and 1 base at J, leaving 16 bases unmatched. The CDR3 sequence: CASSQPYPYRGRMNTGELFF. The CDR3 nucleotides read TGCGCCAGCAGTCAACCTTATCCCTACAGGGGTCGGATGAACACCGGGGAGCTGTTTTTT.

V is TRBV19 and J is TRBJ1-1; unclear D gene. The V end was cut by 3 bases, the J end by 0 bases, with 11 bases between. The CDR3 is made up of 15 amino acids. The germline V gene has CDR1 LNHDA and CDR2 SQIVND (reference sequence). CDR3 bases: TGTGCCAGTAGTATTACCGGGAGTCTGAACACTGAAGCTTTCTTT. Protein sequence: CASSITGSLNTEAFF.

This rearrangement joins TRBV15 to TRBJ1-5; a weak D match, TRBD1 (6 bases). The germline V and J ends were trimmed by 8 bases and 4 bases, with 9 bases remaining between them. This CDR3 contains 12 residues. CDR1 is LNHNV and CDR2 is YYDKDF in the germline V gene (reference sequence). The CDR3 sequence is CATCTGNQPQHF. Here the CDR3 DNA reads TGTGCCACCTGTACAGGGAATCAGCCCCAGCATTTT. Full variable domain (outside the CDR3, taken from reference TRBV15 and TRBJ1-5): DAMVIQNPRYQVTQFGKPVTLSCSQTLNHNVMYWYQQKSSQAPKLLFHYYDKDFNNEADTPDNFQSRRPNTSFCFLDIRSPGLGDTAMYLCATCTGNQPQHFGDGTRLSIL.

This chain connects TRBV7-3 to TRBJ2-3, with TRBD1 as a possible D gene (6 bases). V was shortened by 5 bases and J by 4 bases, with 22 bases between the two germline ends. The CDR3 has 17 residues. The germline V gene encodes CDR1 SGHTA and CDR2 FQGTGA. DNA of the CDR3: TGTGCCAGCAGCCCAAACCCCCTACAGGGCCGGGCAGATACGCAGTATTTT. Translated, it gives CASSPNPLQGRADTQYF. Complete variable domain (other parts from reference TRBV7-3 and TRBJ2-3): GAGVSQTPSNKVTEKGKYVELRCDPISGHTALYWYRQSLGQGPEFLIYFQGTGAADDSGLPNDRFFAVRPEGSVSTLKIQRTERGDSAVYLCASSPNPLQGRADTQYFGPGTRLTVL.

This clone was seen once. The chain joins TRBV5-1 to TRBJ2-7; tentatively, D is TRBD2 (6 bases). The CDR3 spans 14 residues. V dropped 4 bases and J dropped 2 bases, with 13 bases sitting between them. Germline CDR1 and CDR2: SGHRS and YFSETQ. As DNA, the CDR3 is TGCGCCAGCAGCGGTGGGACGGGGGCCTACGAGCAGTACTTC. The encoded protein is CASSGGTGAYEQYF. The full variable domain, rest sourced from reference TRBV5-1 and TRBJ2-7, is KAGVTQTPRYLIKTRGQQVTLSCSPISGHRSVSWYQQTPGQGLQFLFEYFSETQRNKGNFPGRFSGRQFSNSRSEMNVSTLELGDSALYLCASSGGTGAYEQYFGPGTRLTVT.

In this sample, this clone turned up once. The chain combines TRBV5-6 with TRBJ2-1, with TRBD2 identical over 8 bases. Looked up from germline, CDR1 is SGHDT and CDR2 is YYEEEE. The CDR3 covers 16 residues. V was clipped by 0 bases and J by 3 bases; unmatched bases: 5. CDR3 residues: CASSLASGGFYNEQFF. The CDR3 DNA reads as TGTGCCAGCAGCTTGGCCAGCGGGGGATTCTACAATGAGCAGTTCTTC.

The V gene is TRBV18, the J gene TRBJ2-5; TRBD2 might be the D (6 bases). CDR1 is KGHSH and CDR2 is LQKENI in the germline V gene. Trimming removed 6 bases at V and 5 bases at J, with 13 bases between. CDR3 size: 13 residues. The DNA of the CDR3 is TGTGCCAGCTCCCCCGGAGGGGCGGAGACCCAGTACTTC. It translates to CASSPGGAETQYF.